Ten or more counts support the clone carrying this TCR beta chain. Its target is unknown. The data were taken from a study of early T cells in non-severe SARS-CoV-2 infection. Study in general: Sequencing input comprised bulk RNA from unsorted whole blood; chain pairing was not available. Study observations and caveats: VDJdb matching skewed toward anti-spike CD8 responses, missing private and CD4 specificities.

Unique molecular identifiers (one per individual cDNA molecule) were attached. In TCRdb, the 5' RACE reads were re-called with MiXCR into one record per CDR3 protein. The sample comprises under 75,000 distinct CDR3 sequences, roughly 13% of which are singletons, and more than 8.5% rests with the top ten. The TCR sequence derives from an adult who was a healthcare worker with PCR-confirmed SARS-CoV-2 infection or an uninfected control (not recorded which). The sequencing input was whole blood.

In DNA, the CDR3 is TGTGCCAGCAGCCGGGGTAACGAGCAGTACTTC. Translating it yields CASSRGNEQYF. The chain recombines TRBV7-9 with TRBJ2-7; D perhaps matches TRBD2 (5 bases). Trimming left V 5 bases short and J 5 bases short, with 7 bases between. This CDR3 comprises 11 residues. CDR1 is SEHNR, CDR2 FQNEAQ, per germline (reference sequence).